This T cell receptor (beta chain) derives from a study of regulatory T cells in long-lasting Graves disease. Arm-PCR of CDR3 regions with iRepertoire HTBI primers generated TCR beta libraries. Each CDR3 protein gets one entry after TCRdb re-called the multiplex PCR reads with MiXCR. The sample lists roughly 350,000 distinct CDR3 sequences; about 17% were seen once. In its sample, this clonotype was seen many times. Per germline, CDR1 PRHDT and CDR2 FYEKMQ (reference sequence). V lost 4 bases and J lost 3, with 7 bases in between. The CDR3 length is 12 residues. The time point is: newly diagnosed GD, antithyroid drugs for less than 3 months. RNA extracted from PBMCs served as the sequencing template. This sample was shared with a second study, whose subject was T cells in Graves' hyperthyroidism and ophthalmopathy. In that study: First-round RT-PCR with HTBI primers amplified the TCR CDR3 region.

This sample comprised peripheral blood mononuclear cells (PBMCs), obtained at new diagnosis, from a patient treated with antithyroid drugs. The sequence was obtained from a woman in her late teens or twenties with Graves disease. The chain joins TRBV13 to TRBJ2-7; D ambiguous. Written as DNA, the CDR3 is TGTGCCAGCAGCTCCTCCGGCTACGAGCAGTACTTC. Translating it yields CASSSSGYEQYF.